The clone carrying this T cell receptor (beta chain) was seen ten or more times. Each patient went into thyroid surgery without having received any treatment. With MiXCR, TCRdb called clones anew from the PCR reads. The table has roughly 42,000 clones, about 20% seen once. This entry is derived from a study of metastatic and nonmetastatic thyroid tumors. Study details: Malignant and benign thyroid patients had repertoires compared in peripheral blood and tumor or nodule tissue.

After removal of 4 bases from V and 4 bases from J, the junction contained 10 bases not matched to a gene. The CDR3 has 15 residues. The germline V gene encodes CDR1 SGHRS and CDR2 YFSETQ. The clonotype originates from a female donor with papillary thyroid cancer or a benign thyroid nodule (not recorded which). Some clones in this sample may be carry-over from other donors' samples. The sample taken for sequencing was tumor tissue. This chain uses TRBV5-1 with TRBJ1-1; 7 nucleotides agree with TRBD1. DNA of the CDR3: TGCGCCAGCAGCGCGTCGACAGGGCAAGGCACTGAAGCTTTCTTT. Its translation is CASSASTGQGTEAFF.